This T cell receptor (beta chain) stems from a study of shared clonotypes between healthy human individuals. Here immunoSEQ multiplex PCR was the method, and the copy in TCRdb shows in-frame clones only, minus some. The table has around 100,000 clones, approximately 70% seen once; the top ten hold more than 20%. Trimming at V came to 5 bases and at J to 0 bases, leaving 5 bases not matched to a gene. This CDR3 region has 16 residues. CDR1 SQVTM and CDR2 ANQGSEA come from the germline V gene. Each CD8 memory set brought CD45RO+ cells together with CCR7-negative CD45RA+ TemRA cells. The specimen was memory CD8+ T cells sorted from blood. Specified subset: CD45RO+ cells pooled with CCR7-negative TemRA cells. J is TRBJ2-1 and V is TRBV29-1; 12 nucleotides align to TRBD2. The TCR sequence derives from a woman in her 30s in good health. The CDR3 reads CSVRLAGGPSYNEQFF. In nucleotides, the CDR3 is TGCAGCGTTCGTCTAGCGGGAGGGCCCTCCTACAATGAGCAGTTCTTC.